This T cell receptor beta chain was sequenced in a study of cytomegalovirus exposure and HLA in healthy donors. PCR involved 60 Vbeta and 13 Jbeta primers. Libraries were prepared by immunoSEQ multiplex PCR; TCRdb keeps only in-frame clonotypes and omits some of them. This repertoire shows 140,000 or so clones, 72% found once; its top ten account for 2% to 2.5%. V shed 4 bases and J shed 1 base, with 10 bases lying between them. The length of the CDR3 is 14 residues. Per the germline V gene, CDR1 is SEHNR and CDR2 is FQNEAQ (reference sequence). This clone came up once. This TCR was recovered from a man aged 35 to 55 in good health and CMV-seronegative. The J gene is TRBJ1-1, the V gene TRBV7-9; D is possibly TRBD1 (5 bases). The specimen was PBMCs. The CDR3 spells CASSSTAENTEAFF. CDR3 nucleotides: TGTGCCAGCAGCTCGACAGCTGAGAACACTGAAGCTTTCTTT.